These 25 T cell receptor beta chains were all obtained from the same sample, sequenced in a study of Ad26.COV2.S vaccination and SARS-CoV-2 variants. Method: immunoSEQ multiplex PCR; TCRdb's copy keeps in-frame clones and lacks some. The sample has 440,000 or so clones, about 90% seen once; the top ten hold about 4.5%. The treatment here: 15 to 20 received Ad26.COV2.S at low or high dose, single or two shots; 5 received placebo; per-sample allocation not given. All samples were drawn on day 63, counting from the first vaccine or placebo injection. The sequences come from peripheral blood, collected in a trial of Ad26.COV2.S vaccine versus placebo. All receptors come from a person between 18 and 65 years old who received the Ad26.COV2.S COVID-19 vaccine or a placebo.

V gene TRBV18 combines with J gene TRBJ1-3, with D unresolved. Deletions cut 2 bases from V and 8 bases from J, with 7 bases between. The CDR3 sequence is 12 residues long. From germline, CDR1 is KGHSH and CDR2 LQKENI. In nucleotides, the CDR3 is TGTGCCAGCTCACCAGCCGGTGACACCATATATTTT. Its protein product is CASSPAGDTIYF.

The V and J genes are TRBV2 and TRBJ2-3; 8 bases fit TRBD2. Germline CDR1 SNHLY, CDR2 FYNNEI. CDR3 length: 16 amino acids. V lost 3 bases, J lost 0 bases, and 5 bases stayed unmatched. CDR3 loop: CASSEGAGASTDTQYF. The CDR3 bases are TGTGCCAGCAGTGAGGGAGCGGGAGCTAGCACAGATACGCAGTATTTT.

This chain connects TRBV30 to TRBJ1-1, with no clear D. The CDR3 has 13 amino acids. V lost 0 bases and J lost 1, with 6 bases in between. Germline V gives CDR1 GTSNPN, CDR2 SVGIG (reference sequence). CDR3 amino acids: CAWSVQGNTEAFF. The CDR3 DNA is TGTGCCTGGAGTGTACAAGGGAACACTGAAGCTTTCTTT.

The CDR3 DNA reads as TGTGCCAGCAGCACATACAGGGTGCGGAACACTGAAGCTTTCTTT. The encoded protein is CASSTYRVRNTEAFF. J is TRBJ1-1 and V is TRBV27; tentative D call: TRBD1 (6 bases). Germline V lookup: CDR1 MNHEY, CDR2 SMNVEV (reference sequence). The V gene lost 6 bases and the J gene lost 1 base, with 15 bases spanning the gap. CDR3 length: 15 residues.

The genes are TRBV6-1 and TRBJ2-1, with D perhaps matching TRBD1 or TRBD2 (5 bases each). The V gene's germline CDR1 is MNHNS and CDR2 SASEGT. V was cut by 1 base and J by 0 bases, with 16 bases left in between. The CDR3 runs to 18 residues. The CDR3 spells CASSEDPGAFRSYNEQFF. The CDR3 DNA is TGTGCCAGCAGTGAAGACCCCGGGGCATTTCGCTCCTACAATGAGCAGTTCTTC.

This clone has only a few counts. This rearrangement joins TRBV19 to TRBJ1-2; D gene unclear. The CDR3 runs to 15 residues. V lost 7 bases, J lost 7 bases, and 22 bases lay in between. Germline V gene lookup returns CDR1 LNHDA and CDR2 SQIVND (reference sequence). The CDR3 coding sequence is TGTGCCAGTACTATGCTGGACGTGCGTACGGCTGGCTACACCTTC. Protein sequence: CASTMLDVRTAGYTF.

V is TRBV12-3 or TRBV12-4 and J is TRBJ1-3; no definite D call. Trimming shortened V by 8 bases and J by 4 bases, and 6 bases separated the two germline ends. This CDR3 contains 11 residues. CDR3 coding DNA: TGTGCCAGCGGAAGGGGAAACACCATATATTTT. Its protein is CASGRGNTIYF.

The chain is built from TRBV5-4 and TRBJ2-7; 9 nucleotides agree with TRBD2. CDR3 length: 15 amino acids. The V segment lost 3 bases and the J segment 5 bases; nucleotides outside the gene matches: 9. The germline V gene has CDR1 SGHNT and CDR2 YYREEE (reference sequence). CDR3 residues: CASSSIAGAGHEQYF. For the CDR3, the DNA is TGTGCCAGCAGCTCAATAGCGGGAGCTGGCCACGAGCAGTACTTC. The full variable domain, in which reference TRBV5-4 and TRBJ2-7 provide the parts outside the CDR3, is ETGVTQSPTHLIKTRGQQVTLRCSSQSGHNTVSWYQQALGQGPQFIFQYYREEENGRGNFPPRFSGLQFPNYSSELNVNALELDDSALYLCASSSIAGAGHEQYFGPGTRLTVT.

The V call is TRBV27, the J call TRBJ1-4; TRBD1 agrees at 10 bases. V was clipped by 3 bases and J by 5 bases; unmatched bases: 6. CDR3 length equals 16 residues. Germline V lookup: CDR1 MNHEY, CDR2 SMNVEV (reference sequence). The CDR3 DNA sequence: TGTGCCAGCAGTTTGGGGCCGGGACAGGGGAATGAAAAACTGTTTTTT. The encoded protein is CASSLGPGQGNEKLFF.

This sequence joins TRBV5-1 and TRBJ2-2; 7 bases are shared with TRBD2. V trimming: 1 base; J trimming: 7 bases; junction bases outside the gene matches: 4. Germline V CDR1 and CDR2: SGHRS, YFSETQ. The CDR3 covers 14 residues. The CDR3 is CASSLWEGIGELFF. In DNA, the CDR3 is TGCGCCAGCAGCTTGTGGGAGGGAATCGGGGAGCTGTTTTTT.

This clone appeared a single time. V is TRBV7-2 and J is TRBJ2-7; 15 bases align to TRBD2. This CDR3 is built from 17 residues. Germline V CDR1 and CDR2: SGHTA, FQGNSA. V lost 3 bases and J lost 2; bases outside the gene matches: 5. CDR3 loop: CASSFGLAGGRPYEQYF. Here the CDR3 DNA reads TGTGCCAGCAGCTTTGGACTAGCGGGAGGGAGACCCTACGAGCAGTACTTC.

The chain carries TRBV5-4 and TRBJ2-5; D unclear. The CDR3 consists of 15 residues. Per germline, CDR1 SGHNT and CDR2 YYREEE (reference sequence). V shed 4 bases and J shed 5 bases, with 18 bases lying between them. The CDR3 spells CASSPKTGTRETQYF. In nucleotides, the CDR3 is TGTGCCAGCAGCCCCAAGACGGGTACTCGGGAGACCCAGTACTTC.

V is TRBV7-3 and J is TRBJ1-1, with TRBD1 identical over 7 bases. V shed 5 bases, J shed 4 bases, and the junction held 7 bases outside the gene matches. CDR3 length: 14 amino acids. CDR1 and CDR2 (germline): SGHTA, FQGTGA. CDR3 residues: CASSLQGLSTEAFF. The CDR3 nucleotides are TGTGCCAGCAGCCTACAGGGGTTGAGCACTGAAGCTTTCTTT.

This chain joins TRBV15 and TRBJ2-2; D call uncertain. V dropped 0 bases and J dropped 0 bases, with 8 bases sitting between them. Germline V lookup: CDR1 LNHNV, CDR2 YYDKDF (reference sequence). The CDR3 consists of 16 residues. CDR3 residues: CATSRDGLANTGELFF. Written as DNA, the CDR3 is TGTGCCACCAGCAGAGATGGGCTAGCGAACACCGGGGAGCTGTTTTTT.

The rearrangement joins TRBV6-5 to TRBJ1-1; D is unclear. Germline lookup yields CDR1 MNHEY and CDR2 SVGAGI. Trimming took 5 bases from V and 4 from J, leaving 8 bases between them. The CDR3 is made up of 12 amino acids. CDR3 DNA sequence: TGTGCCAGCAGTCCGCATGGCACTGAAGCTTTCTTT. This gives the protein CASSPHGTEAFF.

The chain's CDR3 is CASSAGQGYGGYTF. Written as DNA, the CDR3 is TGTGCCAGCAGCGCGGGACAGGGATACGGTGGCTACACCTTC. V is TRBV11-2 and J is TRBJ1-2; 9 bases align to TRBD1. Germline V gene sequence: CDR1 SGHAT, CDR2 FQNNGV. Germline trimming cut 5 bases from V and 7 bases from J; bases unmatched to any gene: 8. The CDR3 consists of 14 residues.

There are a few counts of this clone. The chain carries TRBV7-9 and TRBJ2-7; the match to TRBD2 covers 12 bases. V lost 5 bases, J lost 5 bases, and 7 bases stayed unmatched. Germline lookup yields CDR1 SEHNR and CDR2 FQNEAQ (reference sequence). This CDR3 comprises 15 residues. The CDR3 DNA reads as TGTGCCAGCAGCCCAAGACTAGCGGGAGAGAACGAGCAGTACTTC. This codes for CASSPRLAGENEQYF.

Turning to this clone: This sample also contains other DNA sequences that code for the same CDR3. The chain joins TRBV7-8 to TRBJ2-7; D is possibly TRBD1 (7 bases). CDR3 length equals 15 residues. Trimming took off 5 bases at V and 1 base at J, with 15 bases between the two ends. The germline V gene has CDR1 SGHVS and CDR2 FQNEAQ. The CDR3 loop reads CASSLGAGGSYEQYF. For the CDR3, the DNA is TGTGCCAGCAGCCTAGGGGCAGGGGGGTCCTACGAGCAGTACTTC.

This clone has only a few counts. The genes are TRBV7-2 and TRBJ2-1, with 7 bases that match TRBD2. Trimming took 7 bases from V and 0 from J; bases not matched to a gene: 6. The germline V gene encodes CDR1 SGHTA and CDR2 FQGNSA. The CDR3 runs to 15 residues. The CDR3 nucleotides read TGTGCCAGCACCCCCCTAGCGGCCTCCTACAATGAGCAGTTCTTC. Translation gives CASTPLAASYNEQFF.

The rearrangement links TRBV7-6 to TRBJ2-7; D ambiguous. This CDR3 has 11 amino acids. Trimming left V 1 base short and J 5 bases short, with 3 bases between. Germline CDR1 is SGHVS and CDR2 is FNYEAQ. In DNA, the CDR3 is TGTGCCAGCAGCTTAGGGGACGAGCAGTACTTC. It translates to CASSLGDEQYF.

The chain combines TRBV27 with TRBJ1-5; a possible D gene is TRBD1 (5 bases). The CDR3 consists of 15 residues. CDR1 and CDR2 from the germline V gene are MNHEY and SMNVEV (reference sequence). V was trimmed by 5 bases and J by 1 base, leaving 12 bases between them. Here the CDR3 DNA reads TGTGCCAGCAGTATCCTCCGGGACAGCAATCAGCCCCAGCATTTT. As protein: CASSILRDSNQPQHF.

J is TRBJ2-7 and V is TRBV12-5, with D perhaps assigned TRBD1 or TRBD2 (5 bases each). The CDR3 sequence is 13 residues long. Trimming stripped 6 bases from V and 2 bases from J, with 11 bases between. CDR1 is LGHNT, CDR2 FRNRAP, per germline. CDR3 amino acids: CASGRDGTYEQYF. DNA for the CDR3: TGTGCTAGTGGCCGGGACGGAACCTACGAGCAGTACTTC.

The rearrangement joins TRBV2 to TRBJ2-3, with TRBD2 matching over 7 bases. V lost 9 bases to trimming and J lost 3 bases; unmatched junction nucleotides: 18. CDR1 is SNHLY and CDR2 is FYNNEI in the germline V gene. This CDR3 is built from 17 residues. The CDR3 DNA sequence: TGTGCCAGTCCCCTACTAAGCGGGGACCCAGGGACAGATACGCAGTATTTT. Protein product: CASPLLSGDPGTDTQYF.

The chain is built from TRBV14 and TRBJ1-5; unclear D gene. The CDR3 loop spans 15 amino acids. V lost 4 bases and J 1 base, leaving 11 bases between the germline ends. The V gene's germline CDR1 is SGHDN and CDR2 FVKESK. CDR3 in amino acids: CASSPKYPSNQPQHF. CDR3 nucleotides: TGTGCCAGCAGCCCCAAGTACCCCAGCAATCAGCCCCAGCATTTT.

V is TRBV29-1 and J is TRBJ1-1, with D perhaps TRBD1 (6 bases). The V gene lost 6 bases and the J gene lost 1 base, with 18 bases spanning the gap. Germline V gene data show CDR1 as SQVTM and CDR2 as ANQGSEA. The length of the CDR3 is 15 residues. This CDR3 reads CSVATGFLGNTEAFF. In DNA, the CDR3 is TGCAGCGTCGCTACAGGGTTTTTGGGGAACACTGAAGCTTTCTTT.